This T cell receptor (beta chain) was captured in a study of beta chain features in type 1 diabetes. Overall study results and limits: Compared to healthy donors, patients appeared to have naive, central memory and Treg TCRB repertoires that were more alike. Fewer insertions but more deletions were seen at VDJ junctions in type 1 diabetes patients.

The V gene's germline CDR1 is SEHNR and CDR2 FQNEAQ (reference sequence). The junction had 10 bases not matched to a gene; V was cut back by 1 base and J by 9 bases. The CDR3 is made up of 17 amino acids. Sequencing targeted expressed TCRB transcripts, as all isolated RNA had been reverse transcribed. Only in-frame clones appear in the TCRdb table, and some are missing; sequencing was by immunoSEQ multiplex PCR. The sample consists of approximately 470,000 clones, 30% of them appearing once. Worth noting for this clone: Its cognate antigen is unknown.

This chain joins TRBV7-9 and TRBJ2-1, with TRBD2 matching over 12 bases. The sequence came from a man younger than 35 in good health. Sequencing input: naive CD4+ T cells from blood. This CDR3 is CASSLVRLAGGPSEQFF. The CDR3 DNA sequence: TGTGCCAGCAGCTTAGTCCGCCTAGCGGGAGGGCCGAGTGAGCAGTTCTTC.